A single TCR beta chain is shown here with its context. This sample stems from a study of cytomegalovirus exposure and HLA in healthy donors. The CDR3 has 12 residues. Trimming removed 8 bases from V and 5 bases from J; junction bases left unmatched: 5. The V gene's germline CDR1 is LNHDA and CDR2 SQIVND (reference sequence). The study ran its PCR with 60 Vbeta and 13 Jbeta primers. Assay: immunoSEQ multiplex PCR; the TCRdb copy retains only in-frame clones and omits some. Of some 200,000 clones in the sample, approximately 80% are singletons; the top ten hold 1.5% to 2%. V is TRBV19 and J is TRBJ2-5, with 7 bases matching TRBD2. The clonotype originates from a woman aged 18-30 years in good health and CMV-seronegative. The sequenced sample was PBMCs. CDR3 sequence: CASGEGWETQYF. The CDR3 bases are TGTGCCAGTGGGGAGGGATGGGAGACCCAGTACTTC.